A single sample gave rise to the 10 T cell receptor beta chains below, sequenced in a study of human T cells and chemical hapten exposure. The time point was: patch test 1, 2 weeks after DPC sensitization. The treatment is: therapeutic diphenylcyclopropenone sensitization with weekly scalp DPC. Researchers extracted total RNA from unfractionated whole blood. TCRdb reprocessed the RACE reads with MiXCR, giving one entry per CDR3 protein. Among approximately 41,000 distinct CDR3 sequences listed, 3% to 4% were seen once. The sample was whole blood, taken in connection with sensitization to the hapten diphenylcyclopropenone (DPC). These receptors were taken from a man aged 50 or older with alopecia areata. Some clones in this sample may be carry-over from other donors' samples.

This clonotype was found many times. The rearrangement links TRBV7-6 to TRBJ2-5, with D unresolved. V shed 1 base and J shed 4 bases, with 7 bases lying between them. Germline loops: CDR1 SGHVS, CDR2 FNYEAQ. The CDR3 has 13 amino acids. CDR3 region: CASSLDRRETQYF. CDR3 coding DNA: TGTGCCAGCAGCTTAGATCGAAGAGAGACCCAGTACTTC. The full variable domain, with the rest looked up from reference TRBV7-6 and TRBJ2-5, is GAGVSQSPRYKVTKRGQDVALRCDPISGHVSLYWYRQALGQGPEFLTYFNYEAQQDKSGLPNDRFSAERPEGSISTLTIQRTEQRDSAMYRCASSLDRRETQYFGPGTRLLVL.

In its sample, this clonotype was seen many times. The gene calls are TRBV28 and TRBJ1-3; the D is unclear. V lost 3 bases to trimming and J lost 0 bases, with 12 bases between them. This CDR3 contains 16 residues. CDR1 is MDHEN, CDR2 SYDVKM, per germline. CDR3 residues: CASSLQIGTSGNTIYF. In DNA form, the CDR3 reads TGTGCCAGCAGTTTGCAGATAGGCACCTCTGGAAACACCATATATTTT. The full variable domain, with the rest looked up from reference TRBV28 and TRBJ1-3, is DVKVTQSSRYLVKRTGEKVFLECVQDMDHENMFWYRQDPGLGLRLIYFSYDVKMKEKGDIPEGYSVSREKKERFSLILESASTNQTSMYLCASSLQIGTSGNTIYFGEGSWLTVV.

This clonotype was recorded at least ten times. The chain joins TRBV2 to TRBJ2-7; 10 positions match TRBD2. With V trimmed by 1 base and J by 6 bases, 9 bases remained unmatched. CDR3 length: 16 residues. In germline, CDR1 is SNHLY, CDR2 FYNNEI. Here the CDR3 DNA reads TGTGCCAGCAGTGAAGACGGTCTAGCGGGAGCGGGCGAGCAGTACTTC. This gives the protein CASSEDGLAGAGEQYF.

This clonotype was recorded at least ten times. The chain employs TRBV4-2 and TRBJ1-5, with 7 bases that match TRBD1. Looked up from germline, CDR1 is LGHNA and CDR2 is YNFKEQ. The CDR3 spans 19 residues. The J segment lost 5 bases and the V segment lost 0 bases, leaving 16 bases of the junction unmatched. For the CDR3, the DNA is TGTGCCAGCAGCCAAGAAGGTGGTTTCCGACAGGGCGGCGATCAGCCCCAGCATTTT. It encodes CASSQEGGFRQGGDQPQHF.

This clonotype was found many times. V and J are TRBV20-1 and TRBJ2-1, with 10 bases fitting TRBD2. The CDR3 is 14 amino acids. After removal of 2 bases from V and 5 bases from J, the junction contained 3 bases not matched to a gene. The germline CDR1 and CDR2 sequences are DFQATT and SNEGSKA (reference sequence). The CDR3 DNA is TGCAGTGCTAGACTAGCGGGAGCTAACAATGAGCAGTTCTTC. Protein: CSARLAGANNEQFF.

This clonotype was seen ten or more times. The chain joins TRBV7-8 to TRBJ2-3; TRBD2 agrees at 10 bases. The CDR3 is 21 amino acids. The ends lost 1 base at V and 1 base at J; junction bases unmatched: 17. Germline-derived CDR1 and CDR2 are SGHVS and FQNEAQ. In nucleotides, the CDR3 is TGTGCCAGCAGCTTAGTTGCGGTCCTAGCGGGAGAGATAACACGCACAGATACGCAGTATTTT. It is translated as CASSLVAVLAGEITRTDTQYF.

This clonotype was picked up many times. CDR3 sequence: CASSYGPGQPQHF. The CDR3 bases are TGTGCCAGCAGTTACGGTCCGGGTCAGCCCCAGCATTTT. The gene calls are TRBV6-2 or TRBV6-3 and TRBJ1-5; the D is unclear. Germline CDR1 MNHEY, CDR2 SVGEGT. V lost 2 bases to trimming and J lost 6 bases, with 8 bases between them. The CDR3 is 13 amino acids.

In its sample, this clonotype was seen many times. This chain connects TRBV7-2 to TRBJ1-5, with 8 bases matching TRBD1. The germline V gene encodes CDR1 SGHTA and CDR2 FQGNSA. V trimming: 1 base; J trimming: 3 bases; junction bases outside the gene matches: 5. The CDR3 contains 16 residues. This chain's CDR3 is CASSLVHRGFNQPQHF. The CDR3 nucleotides are TGTGCCAGCAGCTTAGTTCACAGGGGGTTCAATCAGCCCCAGCATTTT.

The sample holds many counts of this clonotype. V usage is TRBV6-5 and J usage is TRBJ1-6; 9 bases map to TRBD1. The CDR3 covers 15 residues. Germline CDR1 reads MNHEY; CDR2 reads SVGAGI. The junction had 6 bases not matched to a gene; V was cut back by 2 bases and J by 10 bases. The CDR3 sequence: CASSYGDREWSPLHF. CDR3 sequence (DNA): TGTGCCAGCAGTTACGGGGACAGGGAATGGTCACCCCTCCACTTT.

This clonotype was recorded at least ten times. The chain employs TRBV28 and TRBJ2-7; 10 bases fit TRBD1. Germline values: CDR1 MDHEN, CDR2 SYDVKM. The V gene end was trimmed by 6 bases and the J gene end by 7 bases; junction bases not matched to a gene: 15. The CDR3 covers 16 residues. The CDR3 nucleotides are TGTGCCAGCAGCTCAGACAGGGGGCCTAAGATATGGGAGCAGTACTTC. This encodes CASSSDRGPKIWEQYF.